These 21 T cell receptor beta chains share one sample of origin, sequenced in a study of blood T cells in healthy people across ages (dated by TCRdb to about 2015). The library came from 5' RACE. These reads were obtained on an Illumina HiSeq 2500. The second PCR ran for about 6 to 12 cycles and used a J-beta primer mix along with a sample-barcoded 5' primer. TCRdb trimmed the raw reads at Q25, called clones with MiXCR and kept productive beta chains. Here each entry gathers all rows of one CDR3 protein and keeps the most common genes and DNA. For this sample the table gives about 1,800,000 distinct CDR3 sequences, of which roughly 30% were detected only once. Less than 9.5% of the sample rests with the top ten. Sequencing used blood. These receptors came from a woman in her 30s in good health.

The J gene is TRBJ2-7, the V gene TRBV7-8; D ambiguous. V lost 3 bases, J lost 6 bases, and 9 bases lay in between. Germline V CDR1 and CDR2: SGHVS, FQNEAQ. This CDR3 has 12 amino acids. CDR3 amino acids: CASSFKSPEQYF. CDR3 coding DNA: TGTGCCAGCAGCTTTAAGTCGCCCGAGCAGTACTTC.

The chain recombines TRBV10-2 with TRBJ2-1; a possible D gene is TRBD2 (6 bases). The V end was cut by 5 bases, the J end by 3 bases, with 14 bases between. There are 15 residues in the CDR3. Germline CDR1 is WSHSY and CDR2 is SAAADI. CDR3 protein: CASSPTRLNYNEQFF. CDR3 coding DNA: TGCGCCAGCAGTCCGACTAGACTGAACTACAATGAGCAGTTCTTC.

The chain employs TRBV5-1 and TRBJ1-1; 9 positions match TRBD1. Germline CDR1 is SGHRS and CDR2 is YFSETQ. The CDR3 is made up of 15 amino acids. Trimming removed 4 bases from V and 6 bases from J; junction bases left unmatched: 10. CDR3 sequence reads: CASSLSTGGNAEAFF. DNA for the CDR3: TGCGCCAGCAGCCTTTCTACAGGGGGCAACGCTGAAGCTTTCTTT. The full variable domain, with the rest looked up from reference TRBV5-1 and TRBJ1-1, is KAGVTQTPRYLIKTRGQQVTLSCSPISGHRSVSWYQQTPGQGLQFLFEYFSETQRNKGNFPGRFSGRQFSNSRSEMNVSTLELGDSALYLCASSLSTGGNAEAFFGQGTRLTVV.

As DNA, the CDR3 is TGTGCCAGCAGTGAAGGGACAGGGGCAGATACGCAGTATTTT. Translated, it gives CASSEGTGADTQYF. V gene TRBV25-1 combines with J gene TRBJ2-3, with 10 bases fitting TRBD1. Germline CDR1 MGHDK, CDR2 SYGVNS. The J segment lost 4 bases and the V segment lost 2 bases, leaving 0 bases of the junction unmatched. The CDR3 runs 14 residues.

This sequence joins TRBV19 and TRBJ2-4; 10 nucleotides match TRBD2. The J call may be mistaken, given a closer DNA end match to TRBJ2-7. Germline V gives CDR1 LNHDA, CDR2 SQIVND (reference sequence). The CDR3 has 14 residues. CDR3 nucleotides: TGTGCCAGTAGTTCGGCTAGCGGGAGTTACGAGCAGTACTTC. Protein sequence: CASSSASGSYEQYF.

The chain joins TRBV4-1 to TRBJ1-4, with D possibly TRBD1 on 6 matching bases. The CDR3 has 14 residues. V was clipped by 3 bases and J by 8 bases, with 13 bases between them. Germline assignment: CDR1 MGHRA and CDR2 YSYEKL. The CDR3 coding sequence is TGCGCCAGCAGCCATCCCTACCAGGGGGAAAAACTGTTTTTT. Translating gives CASSHPYQGEKLFF.

This clonotype was found a few times. The chain employs TRBV20-1 and TRBJ1-2; D uncertain. From germline, CDR1 is DFQATT and CDR2 SNEGSKA (reference sequence). CDR3 length equals 14 residues. Trimming stripped 4 bases from V and 4 bases from J, with 16 bases between. The CDR3 coding sequence is TGCAGTGCTACAAGTCAGCCTAACTTCTATGGCTACACCTTC. Encoded protein: CSATSQPNFYGYTF.

This clonotype was observed a few times. The rearrangement joins TRBV12-3 or TRBV12-4 to TRBJ1-4; TRBD1 is a possible D gene (6 bases). CDR3 length equals 12 residues. The V gene lost 6 bases and the J gene lost 13 bases, with 15 bases spanning the gap. The CDR3 region has the DNA TGTGCCAGCAGCACTGCAGGGGAACTACTGTTTTTT. Amino acid sequence: CASSTAGELLFF.

This chain connects TRBV7-2 to TRBJ2-3; TRBD1 or TRBD2 may be the D gene (6 bases each). This CDR3 has 16 amino acids. V shed 5 bases and J shed 2 bases, with 17 bases lying between them. The germline CDR1 and CDR2 sequences are SGHTA and FQGNSA. The CDR3 coding sequence is TGTGCCAGCAGCCCAGGGTGGGGGGCCGACACAGATACGCAGTATTTT. Protein sequence: CASSPGWGADTDTQYF.

The chain joins TRBV7-8 to TRBJ2-5; D is perhaps TRBD2 (6 bases). The V and J ends lost 5 bases and 5 bases respectively, with 12 bases between them. The CDR3 runs to 13 residues. From germline, CDR1 is SGHVS and CDR2 FQNEAQ. The CDR3 DNA follows: TGTGCCAGCAGCCCGACTAGTTGGGAGACCCAGTACTTC. Amino acids: CASSPTSWETQYF.

This chain links TRBV2 with TRBJ1-2; D unclear. V was shortened by 1 base and J by 9 bases, with 12 bases between the two germline ends. The CDR3 covers 13 residues. CDR1 SNHLY and CDR2 FYNNEI come from the germline V gene. This chain's CDR3 is CASSEVRKESYTF. CDR3 DNA sequence: TGTGCCAGCAGTGAAGTAAGGAAGGAGAGCTACACCTTC.

The rearrangement joins TRBV20-1 to TRBJ2-5; the match to TRBD2 covers 11 bases. Looked up from germline, CDR1 is DFQATT and CDR2 is SNEGSKA (reference sequence). V dropped 3 bases and J dropped 4; count of bases not matched to a gene: 7. The CDR3 sequence is 15 residues long. The CDR3 region has the DNA TGCAGTGCTAGGAGTGTAGCGGGGGGGGCAGAGACCCAGTACTTC. Protein product: CSARSVAGGAETQYF.

This clonotype was picked up a small number of times. The chain links TRBV12-3 or TRBV12-4 to TRBJ1-1; TRBD1 agrees at 7 bases. Trimming at V came to 4 bases and at J to 5 bases, leaving 4 bases not matched to a gene. The CDR3 sequence is 13 residues long. In DNA, the CDR3 is TGTGCCAGCAGTTCTCTCAGGGGGACTGAAGCTTTCTTT. Translation: CASSSLRGTEAFF.

This clonotype was found a few times. V usage is TRBV6-1 and J usage is TRBJ2-7, with 9 bases that match TRBD1. Germline lookup yields CDR1 MNHNS and CDR2 SASEGT. The CDR3 has 15 residues. V gave up 6 bases and J gave up 2 bases; unmatched junction bases: 8. CDR3 region: CASRTGTGPTYEQYF. Here the CDR3 DNA reads TGTGCCAGCAGAACCGGGACAGGGCCCACCTACGAGCAGTACTTC.

This clonotype was seen more than once but under ten times. The V and J genes are TRBV20-1 and TRBJ2-7; 9 bases match TRBD1. The germline V gene has CDR1 DFQATT and CDR2 SNEGSKA (reference sequence). V was pared by 3 bases and J by 5 bases, with 5 bases of the junction left unmatched. CDR3 length: 13 amino acids. CDR3 amino acids: CSARGTGNNEQYF. CDR3 sequence (DNA): TGCAGTGCTAGGGGGACAGGGAACAACGAGCAGTACTTC.

Regarding this clonotype: This clone may be a read error of a much larger clone one base away. This sequence joins TRBV4-3 and TRBJ2-7; D is possibly TRBD2 (6 bases). Between the trimmed V and J ends, which lost 4 bases and 7 bases, there was a span of 17 bases. CDR3 length: 14 amino acids. Germline values: CDR1 LGHNA, CDR2 YSLEER. The CDR3 is CASSRRVAYNEQYF. The CDR3 DNA reads as TGCGCCAGCAGCCGGAGGGTCGCCTACAATGAGCAGTACTTC.

Only one count was recorded for this clonotype. The chain is built from TRBV3-1 and TRBJ2-7; no clear D. Germline CDR1 LGHDT, CDR2 YNNKEL (reference sequence). The CDR3 contains 12 residues. Trimming shortened V by 1 base and J by 5 bases, and 6 bases separated the two germline ends. The CDR3 protein is CASSQAIHEQYF. Here the CDR3 DNA reads TGTGCCAGCAGCCAAGCCATCCACGAGCAGTACTTC.

Concerning this clonotype itself: Given a much more abundant clone one base away, this may be a read error. This chain uses TRBV18 with TRBJ2-5, with 8 bases fitting TRBD1. Germline CDR1 is KGHSH and CDR2 is LQKENI. With 3 bases clipped from V and 11 bases from J, the junction kept 11 bases outside the gene matches. This CDR3 has 14 amino acids. The CDR3 sequence is CASSPGQGRGVQYF. The DNA for the CDR3 is TGTGCCAGCTCACCCGGACAGGGACGTGGGGTGCAGTACTTC.

This clonotype was recorded at least ten times. The chain has TRBV20-1 and TRBJ2-5; tentative D call: TRBD1 (7 bases). The CDR3 totals 14 residues. The germline gives CDR1 DFQATT, CDR2 SNEGSKA (reference sequence). CDR3 in amino acids: CSWSAGGNGETQYF. The CDR3 DNA sequence: TGCAGCTGGTCGGCAGGGGGGAATGGAGAGACCCAGTACTTC.

This clonotype was detected a few times. The chain combines TRBV9 with TRBJ1-4; D unclear. The CDR3 has 16 residues. Trimming removed 0 bases from V and 0 bases from J, with 9 bases in between. The germline V gene encodes CDR1 SGDLS and CDR2 YYNGEE. CDR3 DNA: TGTGCCAGCAGCGTAGGATCGTACCCAACTAATGAAAAACTGTTTTTT. It specifies CASSVGSYPTNEKLFF.

This clonotype has just a few counts. The rearrangement uses TRBV20-1 and TRBJ2-1; TRBD2 matches at 12 bases. Looked up from germline, CDR1 is DFQATT and CDR2 is SNEGSKA (reference sequence). The CDR3 loop spans 14 amino acids. V dropped 6 bases and J dropped 6; count of bases not matched to a gene: 6. The CDR3 reads CSAIMGLAGNEQFF. CDR3 nucleotides: TGCAGTGCCATAATGGGACTAGCGGGCAATGAGCAGTTCTTC.